This TCR beta chain comes out of a study of T cell responses to AZD1222 COVID-19 vaccine. Findings and limits, study-wide: Variant regions that are unmutated are reportedly the target of nearly half of spike-specific TCRs.

As regards this clone: Antigen: not known.

Repertoires were generated with immunoSEQ multiplex PCR, while TCRdb's copy carries only in-frame clones and drops some. The data show roughly 160,000 clones, around 90% seen once. CDR3 size: 15 residues. The source is an adult who received the AZD1222 COVID-19 vaccine. The chain employs TRBV21-1 and TRBJ1-3; TRBD1 reflects the table's D call only, with no check against the DNA. TRBV21-1 is labeled a pseudogene. Specimen: peripheral blood, collected 28 days after the second AZD1222 dose. The CDR3 loop reads CASRNRESSGNTIYF. The CDR3 DNA follows: TGTGCCAGCAGAAACAGGGAGAGCTCTGGAAACACCATATATTTT.